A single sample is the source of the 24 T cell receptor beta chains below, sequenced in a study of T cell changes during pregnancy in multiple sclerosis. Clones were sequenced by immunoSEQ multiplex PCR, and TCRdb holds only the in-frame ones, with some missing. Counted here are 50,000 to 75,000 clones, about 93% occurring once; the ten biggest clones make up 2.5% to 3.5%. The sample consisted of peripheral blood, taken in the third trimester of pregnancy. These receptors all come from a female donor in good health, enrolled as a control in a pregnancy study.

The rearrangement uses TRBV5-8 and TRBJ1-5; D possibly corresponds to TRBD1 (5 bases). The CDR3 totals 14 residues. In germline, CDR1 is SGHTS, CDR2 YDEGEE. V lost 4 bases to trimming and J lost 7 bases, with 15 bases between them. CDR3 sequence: CASSHIFQGQPQHF. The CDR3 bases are TGTGCCAGCAGCCATATATTTCAGGGACAGCCCCAGCATTTT.

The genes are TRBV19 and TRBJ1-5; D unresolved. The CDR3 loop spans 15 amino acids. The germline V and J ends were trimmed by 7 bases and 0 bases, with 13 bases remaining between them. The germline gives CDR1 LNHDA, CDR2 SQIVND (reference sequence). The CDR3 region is CASTRTGYSNQPQHF. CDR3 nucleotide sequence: TGTGCCAGTACTAGGACGGGGTATAGCAATCAGCCCCAGCATTTT.

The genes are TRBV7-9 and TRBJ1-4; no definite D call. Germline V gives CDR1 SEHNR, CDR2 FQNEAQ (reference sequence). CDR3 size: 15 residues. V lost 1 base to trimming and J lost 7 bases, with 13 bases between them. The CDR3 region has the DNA TGTGCCAGCAGCTTAGGAGGGCCCCGCGGTGAAAAACTGTTTTTT. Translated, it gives CASSLGGPRGEKLFF.

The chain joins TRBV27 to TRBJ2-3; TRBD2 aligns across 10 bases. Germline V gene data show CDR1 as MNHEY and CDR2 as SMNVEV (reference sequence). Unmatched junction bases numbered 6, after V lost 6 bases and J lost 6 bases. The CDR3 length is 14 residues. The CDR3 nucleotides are TGTGCCAGCAGATTAGCGGGAGGCAGCGATACGCAGTATTTT. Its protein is CASRLAGGSDTQYF.

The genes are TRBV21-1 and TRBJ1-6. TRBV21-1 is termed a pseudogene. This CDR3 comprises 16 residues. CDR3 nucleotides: TGTGCCTACCTCTCGGGGAAAGGGAAAGATAATTCACCCCTCCACTTT. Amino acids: CAYLSGKGKDNSPLHF.

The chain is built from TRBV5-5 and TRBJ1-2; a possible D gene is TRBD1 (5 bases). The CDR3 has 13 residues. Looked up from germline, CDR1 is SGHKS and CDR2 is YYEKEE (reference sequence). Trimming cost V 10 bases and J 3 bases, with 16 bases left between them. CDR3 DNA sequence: TGTGCCGGGGCGGAAACTCCTGACTATGGCTACACCTTC. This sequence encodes CAGAETPDYGYTF.

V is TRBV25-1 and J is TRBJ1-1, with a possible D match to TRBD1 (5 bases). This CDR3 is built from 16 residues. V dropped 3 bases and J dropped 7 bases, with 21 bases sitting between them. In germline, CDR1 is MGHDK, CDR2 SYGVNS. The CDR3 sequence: CASSDSGGASHGEAFF. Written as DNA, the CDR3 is TGTGCCAGCAGTGATTCGGGGGGAGCAAGTCACGGTGAAGCTTTCTTT.

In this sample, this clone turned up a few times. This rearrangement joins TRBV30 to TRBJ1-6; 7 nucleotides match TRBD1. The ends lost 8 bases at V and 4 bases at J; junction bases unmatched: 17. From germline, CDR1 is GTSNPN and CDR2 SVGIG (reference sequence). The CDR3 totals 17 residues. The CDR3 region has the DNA TGTGCCGGACTCACGGACAGGACCTCAACTTATAATTCACCCCTCCACTTT. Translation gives CAGLTDRTSTYNSPLHF.

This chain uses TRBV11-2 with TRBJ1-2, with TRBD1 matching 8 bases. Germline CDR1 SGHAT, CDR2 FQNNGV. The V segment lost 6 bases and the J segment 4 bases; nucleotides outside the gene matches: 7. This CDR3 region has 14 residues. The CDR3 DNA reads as TGTGCCAGCAGGCGGACAGGGCAAACCTATGGCTACACCTTC. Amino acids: CASRRTGQTYGYTF.

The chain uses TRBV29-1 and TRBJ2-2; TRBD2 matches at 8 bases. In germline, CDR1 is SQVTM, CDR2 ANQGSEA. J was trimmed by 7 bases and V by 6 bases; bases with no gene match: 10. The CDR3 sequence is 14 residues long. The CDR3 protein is CSVSRGGLGGELFF. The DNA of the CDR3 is TGCAGCGTCTCCCGGGGGGGGCTGGGCGGGGAGCTGTTTTTT.

The CDR3, as DNA: TGCGCCAGCAGCCACTCTCGGCACGGGGACTCTGGGGCCAACGTCCTGACTTTC. Translation gives CASSHSRHGDSGANVLTF. This chain links TRBV4-1 with TRBJ2-6; possible D gene TRBD2, 5 bases. The CDR3 loop spans 18 amino acids. Germline CDR1 MGHRA, CDR2 YSYEKL. The V end lost 3 bases, the J end lost 0 bases, and 15 bases lay between the germline ends.

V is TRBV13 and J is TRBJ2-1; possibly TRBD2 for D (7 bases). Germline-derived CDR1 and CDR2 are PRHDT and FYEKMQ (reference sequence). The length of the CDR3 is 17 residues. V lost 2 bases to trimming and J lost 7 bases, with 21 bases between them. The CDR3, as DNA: TGTGCCAGCAGCTTAAATATAGGGACTACCCAGGGGAATGAGCAGTTCTTC. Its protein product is CASSLNIGTTQGNEQFF.

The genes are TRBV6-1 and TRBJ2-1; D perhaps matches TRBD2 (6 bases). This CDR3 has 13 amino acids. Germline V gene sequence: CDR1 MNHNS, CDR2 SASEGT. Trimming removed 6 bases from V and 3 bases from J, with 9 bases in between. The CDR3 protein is CASSREFYNEQFF. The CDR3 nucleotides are TGTGCCAGCAGCCGGGAGTTCTACAATGAGCAGTTCTTC.

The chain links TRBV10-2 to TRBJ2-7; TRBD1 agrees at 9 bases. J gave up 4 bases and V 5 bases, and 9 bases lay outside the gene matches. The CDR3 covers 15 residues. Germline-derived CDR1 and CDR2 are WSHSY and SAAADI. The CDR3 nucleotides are TGCGCCAGCAGTACATCCGGGACAGGGACTTACGAGCAGTACTTC. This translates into CASSTSGTGTYEQYF.

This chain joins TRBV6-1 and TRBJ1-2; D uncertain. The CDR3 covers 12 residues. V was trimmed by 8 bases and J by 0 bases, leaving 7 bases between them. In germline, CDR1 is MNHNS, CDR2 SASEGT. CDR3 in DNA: TGTGCCAGCGGAGGAGCTAACTATGGCTACACCTTC. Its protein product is CASGGANYGYTF.

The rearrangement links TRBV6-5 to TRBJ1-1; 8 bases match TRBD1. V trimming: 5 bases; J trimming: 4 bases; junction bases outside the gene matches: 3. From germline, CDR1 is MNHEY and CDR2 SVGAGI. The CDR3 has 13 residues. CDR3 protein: CASSPGGGTEAFF. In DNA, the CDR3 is TGTGCCAGCAGTCCAGGGGGCGGCACTGAAGCTTTCTTT.

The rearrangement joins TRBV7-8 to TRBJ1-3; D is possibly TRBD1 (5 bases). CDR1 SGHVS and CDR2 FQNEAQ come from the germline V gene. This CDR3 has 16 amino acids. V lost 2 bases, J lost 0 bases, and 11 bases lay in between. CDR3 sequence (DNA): TGTGCCAGCAGCTTAATGGGGCGATCCTCTGGAAACACCATATATTTT. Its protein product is CASSLMGRSSGNTIYF.

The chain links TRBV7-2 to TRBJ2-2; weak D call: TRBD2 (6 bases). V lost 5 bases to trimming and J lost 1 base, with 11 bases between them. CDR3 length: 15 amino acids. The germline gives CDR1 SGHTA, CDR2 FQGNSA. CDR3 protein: CASSPRRGNTGELFF. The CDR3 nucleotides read TGTGCCAGCAGCCCACGGCGGGGGAACACCGGGGAGCTGTTTTTT.

The CDR3 is CASSTGTGYYQPQHF. The CDR3 nucleotides read TGTGCCAGCAGCACGGGGACAGGGTATTATCAGCCCCAGCATTTT. The V and J genes are TRBV11-2 and TRBJ1-5; TRBD1 matches 9 bases. This CDR3 comprises 15 residues. CDR1 SGHAT and CDR2 FQNNGV come from the germline V gene. Trimming at V came to 5 bases and at J to 5 bases, leaving 7 bases not matched to a gene.

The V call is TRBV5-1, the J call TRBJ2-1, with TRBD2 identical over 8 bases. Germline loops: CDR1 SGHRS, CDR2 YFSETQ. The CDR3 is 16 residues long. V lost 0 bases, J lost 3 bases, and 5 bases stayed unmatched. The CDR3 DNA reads TGCGCCAGCAGCTTGGACGGGGGGGGTTACTACAATGAGCAGTTCTTC. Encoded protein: CASSLDGGGYYNEQFF.

CDR3 coding DNA: TGCGCCAGCAGCCAAGATCCAGGGGCGGGAGATACGCAGTATTTT. This codes for CASSQDPGAGDTQYF. The V call is TRBV4-3, the J call TRBJ2-3; a possible D gene is TRBD1 (6 bases). V was clipped by 0 bases and J by 5 bases, with 12 bases between them. This CDR3 is 15 amino acids long. Germline lookup yields CDR1 LGHNA and CDR2 YSLEER.

CDR3 amino acids: CASSLTAIQGVSTDTQYF. DNA of the CDR3: TGTGCCAGCAGCTTAACGGCAATACAGGGGGTTAGCACAGATACGCAGTATTTT. V gene TRBV7-3 combines with J gene TRBJ2-3; TRBD1 aligns across 8 bases. The junction had 8 bases not matched to a gene; V was cut back by 0 bases and J by 0 bases. The CDR3 has 18 residues. Germline lookup yields CDR1 SGHTA and CDR2 FQGTGA.

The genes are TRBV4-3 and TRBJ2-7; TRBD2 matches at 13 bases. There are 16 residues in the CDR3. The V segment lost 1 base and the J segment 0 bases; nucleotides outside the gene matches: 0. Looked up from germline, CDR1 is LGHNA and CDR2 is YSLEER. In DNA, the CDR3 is TGCGCCAGCAGCCAAGGGACTAGCGGGGGCTCCTACGAGCAGTACTTC. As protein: CASSQGTSGGSYEQYF.

The CDR3 loop is CASSYSRRGMDEQFF. The CDR3 nucleotides read TGTGCCAGCAGTTACTCGAGACGAGGGATGGATGAGCAGTTCTTC. The chain combines TRBV6-5 with TRBJ2-1, with a tentative D call TRBD2 (5 bases). This CDR3 region has 15 residues. Germline CDR1 is MNHEY and CDR2 is SVGAGI. The germline V and J ends were trimmed by 0 bases and 8 bases, with 14 bases remaining between them.